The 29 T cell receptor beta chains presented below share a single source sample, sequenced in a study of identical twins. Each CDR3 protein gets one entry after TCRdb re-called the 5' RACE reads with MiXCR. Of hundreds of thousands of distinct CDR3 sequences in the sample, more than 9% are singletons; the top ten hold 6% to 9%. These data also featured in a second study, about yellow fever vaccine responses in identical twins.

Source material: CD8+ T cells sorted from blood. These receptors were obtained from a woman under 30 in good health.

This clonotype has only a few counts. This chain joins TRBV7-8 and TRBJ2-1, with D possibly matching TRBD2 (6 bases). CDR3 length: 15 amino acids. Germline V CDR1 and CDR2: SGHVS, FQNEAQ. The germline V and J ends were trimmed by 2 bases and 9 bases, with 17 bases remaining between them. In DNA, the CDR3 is TGTGCCAGCAGCTTAAATGTTGCGGGAAAGGGTGAGCAGTTCTTC. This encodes CASSLNVAGKGEQFF. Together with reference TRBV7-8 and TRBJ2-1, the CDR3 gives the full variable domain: GAGVSQSPRYKVAKRGQDVALRCDPISGHVSLFWYQQALGQGPEFLTYFQNEAQLDKSGLPSDRFFAERPEGSVSTLKIQRTQQEDSAVYLCASSLNVAGKGEQFFGPGTRLTVL.

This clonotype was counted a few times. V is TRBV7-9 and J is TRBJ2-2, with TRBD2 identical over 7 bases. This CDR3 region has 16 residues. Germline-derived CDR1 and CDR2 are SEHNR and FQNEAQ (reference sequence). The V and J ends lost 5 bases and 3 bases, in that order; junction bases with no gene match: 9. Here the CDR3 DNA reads TGTGCCAGCAGCATCGGGGGGACCTTGGACACCGGGGAGCTGTTTTTT. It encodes CASSIGGTLDTGELFF.

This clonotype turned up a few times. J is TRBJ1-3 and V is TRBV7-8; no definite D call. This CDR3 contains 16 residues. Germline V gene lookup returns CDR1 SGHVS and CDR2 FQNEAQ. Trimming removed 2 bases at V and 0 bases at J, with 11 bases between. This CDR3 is CASSLSPRASGNTIYF. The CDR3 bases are TGTGCCAGCAGCTTATCCCCCCGAGCCTCTGGAAACACCATATATTTT.

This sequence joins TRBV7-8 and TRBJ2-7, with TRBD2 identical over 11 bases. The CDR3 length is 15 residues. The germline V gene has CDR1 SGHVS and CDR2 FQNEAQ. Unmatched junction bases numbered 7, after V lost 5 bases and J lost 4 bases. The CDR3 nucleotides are TGTGCCAGCAGCACACTAGCGGGAGAATATTACGAGCAGTACTTC. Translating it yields CASSTLAGEYYEQYF.

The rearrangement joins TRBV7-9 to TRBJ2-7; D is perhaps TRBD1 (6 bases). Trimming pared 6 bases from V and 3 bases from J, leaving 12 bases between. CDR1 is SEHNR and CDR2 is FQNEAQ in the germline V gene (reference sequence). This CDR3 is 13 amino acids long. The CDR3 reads CASRRQDFYEQYF. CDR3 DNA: TGTGCCAGCAGAAGACAGGATTTCTACGAGCAGTACTTC. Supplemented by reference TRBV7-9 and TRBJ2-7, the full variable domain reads DTGVSQNPRHKITKRGQNVTFRCDPISEHNRLYWYRQTLGQGPEFLTYFQNEAQLEKSRLLSDRFSAERPKGSFSTLEIQRTEQGDSAMYLCASRRQDFYEQYFGPGTRLTVT.

The CDR3 region is CASSLGTTRSYEQYF. CDR3 DNA: TGCGCCAGCAGCTTGGGGACTACCCGCTCCTACGAGCAGTACTTC. V usage is TRBV5-1 and J usage is TRBJ2-7, with a tentative D call TRBD2 (6 bases). Trimming pared 0 bases from V and 0 bases from J, leaving 10 bases between. The length of the CDR3 is 15 residues. CDR1 SGHRS and CDR2 YFSETQ come from the germline V gene. Full variable domain (outside the CDR3, taken from reference TRBV5-1 and TRBJ2-7): KAGVTQTPRYLIKTRGQQVTLSCSPISGHRSVSWYQQTPGQGLQFLFEYFSETQRNKGNFPGRFSGRQFSNSRSEMNVSTLELGDSALYLCASSLGTTRSYEQYFGPGTRLTVT.

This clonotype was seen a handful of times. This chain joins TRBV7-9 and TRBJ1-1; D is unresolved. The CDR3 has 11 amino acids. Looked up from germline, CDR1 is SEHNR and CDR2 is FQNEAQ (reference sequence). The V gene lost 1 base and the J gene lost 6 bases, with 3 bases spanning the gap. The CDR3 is CASSLEAEAFF. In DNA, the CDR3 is TGTGCCAGCAGCTTAGAGGCTGAAGCTTTCTTT.

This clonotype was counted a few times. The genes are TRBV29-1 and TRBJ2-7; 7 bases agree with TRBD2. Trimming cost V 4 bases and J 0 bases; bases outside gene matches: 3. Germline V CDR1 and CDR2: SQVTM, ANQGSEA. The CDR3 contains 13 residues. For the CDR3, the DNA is TGCAGCGTTGTTTGGACTAGCTCCTACGAGCAGTACTTC. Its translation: CSVVWTSSYEQYF.

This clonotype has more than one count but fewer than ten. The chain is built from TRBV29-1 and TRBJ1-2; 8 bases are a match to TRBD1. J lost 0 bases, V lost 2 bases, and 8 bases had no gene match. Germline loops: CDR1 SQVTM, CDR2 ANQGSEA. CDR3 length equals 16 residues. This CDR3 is CSVEIQGDPANYGYTF. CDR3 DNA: TGCAGCGTTGAAATACAGGGGGACCCCGCTAACTATGGCTACACCTTC.

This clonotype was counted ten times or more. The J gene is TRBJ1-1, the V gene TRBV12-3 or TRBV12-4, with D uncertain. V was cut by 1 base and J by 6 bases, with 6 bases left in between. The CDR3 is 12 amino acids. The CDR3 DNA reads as TGTGCCAGCAGTTTAGTTGGCGCTGAAGCTTTCTTT. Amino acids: CASSLVGAEAFF.

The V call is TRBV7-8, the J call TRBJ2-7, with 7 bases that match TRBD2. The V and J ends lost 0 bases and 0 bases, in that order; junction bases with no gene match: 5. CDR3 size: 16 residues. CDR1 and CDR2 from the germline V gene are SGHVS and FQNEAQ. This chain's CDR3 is CASSLAGRVSSYEQYF. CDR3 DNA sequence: TGTGCCAGCAGCTTAGCAGGGAGGGTAAGCTCCTACGAGCAGTACTTC.

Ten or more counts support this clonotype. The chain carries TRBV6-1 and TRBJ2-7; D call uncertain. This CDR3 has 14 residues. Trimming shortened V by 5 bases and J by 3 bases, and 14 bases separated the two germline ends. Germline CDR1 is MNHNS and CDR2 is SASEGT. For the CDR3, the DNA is TGTGCCAGCAGTAATCAGTTCTTTGACTACGAGCAGTACTTC. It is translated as CASSNQFFDYEQYF.

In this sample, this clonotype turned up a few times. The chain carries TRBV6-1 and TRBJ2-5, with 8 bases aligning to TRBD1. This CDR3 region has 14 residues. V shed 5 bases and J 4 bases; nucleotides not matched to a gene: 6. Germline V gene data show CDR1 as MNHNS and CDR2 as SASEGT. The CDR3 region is CASSTRDRLETQYF. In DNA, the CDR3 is TGTGCCAGCAGTACCCGGGACAGGTTAGAGACCCAGTACTTC.

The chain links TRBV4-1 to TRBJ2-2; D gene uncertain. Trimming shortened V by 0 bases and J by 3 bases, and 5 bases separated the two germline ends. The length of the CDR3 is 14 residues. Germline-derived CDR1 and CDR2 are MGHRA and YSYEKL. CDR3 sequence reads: CASSQDLDTGELFF. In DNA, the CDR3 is TGCGCCAGCAGCCAAGATCTCGACACCGGGGAGCTGTTTTTT.

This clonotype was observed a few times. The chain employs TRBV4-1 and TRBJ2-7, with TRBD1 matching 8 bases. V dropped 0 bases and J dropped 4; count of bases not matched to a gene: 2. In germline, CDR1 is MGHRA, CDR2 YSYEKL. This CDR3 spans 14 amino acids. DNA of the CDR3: TGCGCCAGCAGCCAAGAACACAGGGGGTACGAGCAGTACGTC. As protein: CASSQEHRGYEQYV.

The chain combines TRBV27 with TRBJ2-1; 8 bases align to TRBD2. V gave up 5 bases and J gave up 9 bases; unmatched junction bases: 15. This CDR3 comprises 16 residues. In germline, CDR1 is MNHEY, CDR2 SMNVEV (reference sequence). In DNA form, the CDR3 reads TGTGCCAGCAGTGGATCCGGGACTAGAGGTGTCGGTGAGCAGTTCTTC. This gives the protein CASSGSGTRGVGEQFF.

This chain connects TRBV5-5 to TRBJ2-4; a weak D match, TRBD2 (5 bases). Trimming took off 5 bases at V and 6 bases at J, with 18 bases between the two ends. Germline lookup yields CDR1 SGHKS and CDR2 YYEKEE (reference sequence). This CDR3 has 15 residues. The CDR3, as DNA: TGTGCCAGCAGGCTAACCGGGATAGTAGGAAACATTCAGTACTTC. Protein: CASRLTGIVGNIQYF.

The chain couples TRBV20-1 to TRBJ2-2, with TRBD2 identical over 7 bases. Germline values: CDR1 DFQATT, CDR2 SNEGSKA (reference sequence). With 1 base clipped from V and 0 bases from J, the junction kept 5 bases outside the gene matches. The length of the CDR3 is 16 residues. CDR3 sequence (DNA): TGCAGTGCTAGAGCACAGCGGGGAGCGAACACCGGGGAGCTGTTTTTT. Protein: CSARAQRGANTGELFF.

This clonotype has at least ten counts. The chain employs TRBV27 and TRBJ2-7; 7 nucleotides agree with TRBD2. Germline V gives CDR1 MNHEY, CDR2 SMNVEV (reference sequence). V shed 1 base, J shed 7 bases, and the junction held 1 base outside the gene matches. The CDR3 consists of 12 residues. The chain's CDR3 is CASSLFGREQYF. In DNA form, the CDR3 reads TGTGCCAGCAGTTTATTCGGGAGGGAGCAGTACTTC.

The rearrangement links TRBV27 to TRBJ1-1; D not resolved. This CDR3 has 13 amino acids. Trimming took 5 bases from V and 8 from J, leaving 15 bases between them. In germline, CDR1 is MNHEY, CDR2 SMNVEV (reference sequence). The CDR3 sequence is CASSPQRVEEAFF. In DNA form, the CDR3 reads TGTGCCAGCAGTCCCCAGAGGGTCGAGGAAGCTTTCTTT.

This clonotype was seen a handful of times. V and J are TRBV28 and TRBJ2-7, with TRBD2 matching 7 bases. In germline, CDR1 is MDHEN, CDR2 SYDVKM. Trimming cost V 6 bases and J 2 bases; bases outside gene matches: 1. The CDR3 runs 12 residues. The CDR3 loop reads CASSGLAYEQYF. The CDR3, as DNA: TGTGCCAGCAGCGGACTAGCCTACGAGCAGTACTTC.

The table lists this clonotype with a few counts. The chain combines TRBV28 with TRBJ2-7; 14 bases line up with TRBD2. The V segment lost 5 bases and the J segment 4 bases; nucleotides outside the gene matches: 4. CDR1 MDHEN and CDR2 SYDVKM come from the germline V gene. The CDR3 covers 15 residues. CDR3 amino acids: CASSGLAGGAYEQYF. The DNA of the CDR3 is TGTGCCAGCAGTGGACTAGCGGGAGGTGCTTACGAGCAGTACTTC.

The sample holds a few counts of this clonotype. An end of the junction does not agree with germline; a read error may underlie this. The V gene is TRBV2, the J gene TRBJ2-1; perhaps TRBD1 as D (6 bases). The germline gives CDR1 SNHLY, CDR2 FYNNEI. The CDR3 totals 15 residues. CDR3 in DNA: TGTGCCAGCAGCGAAGCGGTGGGGGCAAAGAATGAGCAGTTCTTC. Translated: CASSEAVGAKNEQFF.

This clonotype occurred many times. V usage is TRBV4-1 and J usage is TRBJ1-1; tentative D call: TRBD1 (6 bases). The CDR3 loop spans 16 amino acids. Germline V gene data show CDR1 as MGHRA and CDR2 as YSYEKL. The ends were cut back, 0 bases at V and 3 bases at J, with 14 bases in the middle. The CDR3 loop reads CASSQDGQGQYTEAFF. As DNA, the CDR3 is TGCGCCAGCAGCCAAGATGGTCAGGGACAATACACTGAAGCTTTCTTT.

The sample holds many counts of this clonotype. This CDR3 is CASSQASYGYTF. In DNA, the CDR3 is TGCGCCAGCAGCCAAGCCTCCTATGGCTACACCTTC. V gene TRBV4-1 combines with J gene TRBJ1-2, with D hard to call. Germline V CDR1 and CDR2: MGHRA, YSYEKL. With 1 base removed from V and 4 bases from J, the gap between germline ends came to 4 bases. The CDR3 runs 12 residues.

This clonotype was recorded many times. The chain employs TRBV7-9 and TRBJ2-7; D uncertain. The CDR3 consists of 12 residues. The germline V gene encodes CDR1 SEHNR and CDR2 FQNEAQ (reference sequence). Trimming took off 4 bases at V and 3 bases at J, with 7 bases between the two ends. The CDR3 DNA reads TGTGCCAGCAGCTCTTTAGGCTACGAGCAGTACTTC. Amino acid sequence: CASSSLGYEQYF.

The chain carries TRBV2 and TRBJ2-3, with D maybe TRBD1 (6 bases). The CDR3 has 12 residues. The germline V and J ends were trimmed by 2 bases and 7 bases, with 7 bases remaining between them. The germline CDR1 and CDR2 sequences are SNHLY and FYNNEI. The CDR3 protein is CASSERGNTQYF. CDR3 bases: TGTGCCAGCAGTGAAAGGGGGAATACGCAGTATTTT.

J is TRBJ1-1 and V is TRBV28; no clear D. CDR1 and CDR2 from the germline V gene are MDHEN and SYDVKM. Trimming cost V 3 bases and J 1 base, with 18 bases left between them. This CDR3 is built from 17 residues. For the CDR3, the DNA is TGTGCCAGCAGTTTCTCGCTCAACCTCTCCCCGAACACTGAAGCTTTCTTT. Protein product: CASSFSLNLSPNTEAFF.

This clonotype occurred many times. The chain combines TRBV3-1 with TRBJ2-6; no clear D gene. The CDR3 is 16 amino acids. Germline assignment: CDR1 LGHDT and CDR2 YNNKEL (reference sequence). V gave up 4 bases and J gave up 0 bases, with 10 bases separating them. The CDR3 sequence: CASSPHAGSGANVLTF. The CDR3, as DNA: TGTGCCAGCAGCCCCCACGCAGGCTCTGGGGCCAACGTCCTGACTTTC.